The TCR beta chain under discussion was sequenced for a study of lymphopenia after photon versus proton radiotherapy (dated by TCRdb to between 2019 and 2020). In terms of the full investigation: Photon and proton radiation therapy were compared by the study for their immunological effects in patients with gastrointestinal tumors who developed high-grade lymphopenia. A cohort of around 18 patients with gastrointestinal tumors who received either photon or proton therapy and subsequently developed lymphopenia was included. The study aimed to characterize how the two radiation modalities differ in their impact on the immune system. Overall results and qualifications from the work: Proton-treated patients stayed relatively stable during treatment, while photon-treated patients lost naive T cells and TCR diversity and gained effector/memory populations. After the lymphocyte count nadir, oligoclonal expansion, especially of CD8+ Temra cells, was observed in photon-treated repertoires, and the drop in diversity was driven by this expansion. The authors looked at the survival association only in patients who died, and they framed better survival with proton therapy as a possibility rather than a demonstrated result. Across the cohort, a larger post-nadir drop in TCR diversity was inversely correlated with overall survival time among patients who died.

Library preparation employed the immunoSEQ multiplex PCR assay. T cell repertoires were profiled by deep sequencing of rearranged TCR beta loci, alongside multiparametric flow cytometry. In its TCRdb copy, this immuneACCESS table keeps in-frame sequences only and misses some clones. Where compared with another copy, unresolved V genes explain less than half of these, and the others have no known cause. The sample has approximately 65,000 clones on record, just over 90% of them singletons. Clones ranked in the top ten supply approximately 2.6% of the sample. Points on this clone: This clone's antigen is unknown. No base qualities exist here, and no much larger clone lies one base off it.

Trimming at the junction amounts to 5 bases on V and 2 bases on J, and the germline ends lie 10 bases apart. In the germline V gene (reference sequence), CDR1 corresponds to MNHEY and CDR2 to SMNVEV. The CDR3 covers 13 residues, taking in both the cysteine and the phenylalanine. Just CDR3 DNA is preserved here, 39 bases in frame from base 1. The sequencing here drew on peripheral blood, taken from a patient treated with photon-based radiotherapy. The TCR sequence derives from a woman in her seventies with pancreatic cancer. The V and J genes are TRBV27 and TRBJ2-7; possibly the D gene is TRBD1, per 6 matching bases. This receptor has the CDR3 CASSTGQTYEQYF. In nucleotides, the sequence is TGTGCCAGCAGTACTGGACAGACCTACGAGCAGTACTTC.